This T cell receptor beta chain was sequenced in a study of PD-1 blockade in classical Hodgkin lymphoma (TCRdb year 2020). About the full investigation: Nivolumab dosing was 3 mg/kg intravenously every 2 weeks, continuing until either disease progression or unacceptable toxicity. A peripheral blood immune signature of response to PD-1 blockade in classical Hodgkin lymphoma was defined using TCR beta sequencing and CyTOF. Overall study outcomes, separate from this receptor: Baseline TCR diversity was reported as lower in newly diagnosed patients than in healthy donors, and lower still in relapsed/refractory patients. Patients starting nivolumab less than 1 year after ASCT had lower diversity and were excluded from later analyses to avoid confounding by immune reconstitution. Trial patients with a complete response had baseline diversity similar to that of newly diagnosed patients, while partial responders and progressors had significantly lower diversity. The study was restricted to a single clinical trial cohort, and the causes of repertoire differences, possibly disease activity or prior therapy, were left undefined. By C4D1, a significant rise was seen in CD4+ TCR diversity but not in CD8+ TCR diversity (p=0.0027 vs p=0.16), and the rise was most apparent among complete responders (p=0.02).

The meaning of the sample's time point label: cycle 4 day 1 (C4D1), after around six weeks of nivolumab. Every trial patient had relapsed following autologous stem cell transplantation, and prior brentuximab vedotin exposure was what differed among cohorts A, B and C. A total of around 59 patients with relapsed/refractory classical Hodgkin lymphoma made up the trial cohort, and each patient's best overall response was complete response, partial response or progressive disease. Single-agent nivolumab was administered to trial patients in the multi-cohort phase II CheckMate 205 trial. An independent review committee assessed best overall response by applying the 2007 International Working Group response criteria. Trial PBMCs were collected just before the start of nivolumab (C1D1) and during therapy at cycle 2 day 1 and cycle 4 day 1. After peripheral blood was drawn into 8 mL Vacutainer Cell Preparation Tubes, PBMCs were isolated by centrifugation and then cryopreserved.

This clone has a single count. Its target antigen remains unknown. No much larger clone exists at a distance of one base, and base qualities are not known. The Qiagen DNeasy kit was used to extract genomic DNA from unsorted PBMCs and from the negatively selected CD4+ and CD8+ fractions. Using primers that anneal to V and J segments, immunoSEQ multiplex PCR amplified the TCR beta CDR3 regions. Amplification bias was minimized using a synthetic immune receptor repertoire, and residual bias was removed computationally after sequencing. Per the source publication's procedure: Custom Python scripts were used to quantify repertoire diversity as the Shannon entropy index. Unsorted, CD4+ and CD8+ repertoires were analyzed separately, except for combined analyses in which CD4+ and CD8+ sequences were merged in silico. Clonal expansion was defined as a frequency increase of at least 2-fold after treatment compared with C1D1, and clones undetected at baseline were assigned a pseudocount of 0.5. Singleton clones were defined as clones with 0 or 1 copy at C1D1, and non-singleton clones were defined as clones with 2 or more copies. Clones expanded in unsorted samples were labelled as CD4+, CD8+ or unknown by matching protein sequences in sorted samples from the same patient. Diversity changes from C1D1 to C4D1 were tested in paired samples using Wilcoxon tests. Sourced from immuneACCESS, this table was stored by TCRdb with only in-frame sequences that have V and J called. A share of the clones is absent; for the studies checked, an unresolved V gene accounts for under half, and the remainder has no known explanation. V, J and clone size reflect that table, while D and trimming were determined from the DNA. This sample holds tens of thousands of clones; about 85% were observed only once. Roughly 8.7% of the sample goes to the ten largest clones.

Taken from cysteine to phenylalanine, the CDR3 has 15 residues. Here the CDR3 DNA is all that survives: 45 bases in frame from base 1. Germline trimming amounts to 3 bases on V and 2 bases on J, with 5 as the count of junction bases outside the gene matches. Based on the germline V gene, the CDR1 and CDR2 sequences are SGHRS and YFSETQ. The V and J segments used are TRBV5-1 and TRBJ1-5, and 7 junction bases match TRBD1. The specimen comprised peripheral blood mononuclear cells (PBMCs), sampled before the fourth cycle of nivolumab. This TCR was sampled from a human donor with classical Hodgkin lymphoma. Here the CDR3 is given as CASSSTGNGNQPQHF. The DNA sequence reads TGCGCCAGCAGCTCGACAGGGAATGGCAATCAGCCCCAGCATTTT.